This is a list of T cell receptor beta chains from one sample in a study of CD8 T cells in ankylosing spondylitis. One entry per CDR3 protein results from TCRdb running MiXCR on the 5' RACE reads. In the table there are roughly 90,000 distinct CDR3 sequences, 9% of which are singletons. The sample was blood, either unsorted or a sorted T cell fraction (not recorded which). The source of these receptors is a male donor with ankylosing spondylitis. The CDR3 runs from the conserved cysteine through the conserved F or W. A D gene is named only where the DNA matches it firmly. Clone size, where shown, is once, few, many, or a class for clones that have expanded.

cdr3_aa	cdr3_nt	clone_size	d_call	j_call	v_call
CASKTDGGRDNEQFF	TGTGCCAGCAAAACGGACGGCGGGAGGGACAATGAGCAGTTCTTC	many	TRBD2	TRBJ2-1	TRBV7-9
CASSYGGPRMQETQYF	TGTGCCAGCAGCTACGGGGGACCGAGAATGCAAGAGACCCAGTACTTC	-	-	TRBJ2-5	TRBV5-6
CSVSTSGVYEQYF	TGCAGCGTCTCGACTAGCGGGGTTTACGAGCAGTACTTC	few	TRBD2	TRBJ2-7	TRBV29-1
CASSPLGGGITEAFF	TGTGCCAGCAGCCCCTTGGGTGGGGGCATCACTGAAGCTTTCTTT	few	-	TRBJ1-1	TRBV7-2
CASSVGSNREQFF	TGTGCCAGCAGCGTAGGGAGTAATCGGGAGCAGTTCTTC	-	-	TRBJ2-1	TRBV9
CASSSDRGRETQYF	TGTGCCAGCAGCTCCGACAGGGGAAGAGAGACCCAGTACTTC	few	TRBD1	TRBJ2-5	TRBV6-1
CASSLHPGLTREQFF	TGCGCCAGCAGCCTACACCCGGGTCTTACCCGGGAGCAGTTCTTC	few	-	TRBJ2-1	TRBV5-1
CASSLAGGVGVSYEQYF	TGTGCCAGCAGCTTAGCGGGTGGAGTTGGGGTCTCCTACGAGCAGTACTTC	many	-	TRBJ2-7	TRBV7-6
CASSLLGGFEQFF	TGCGCCAGCAGCCTCCTGGGGGGGTTTGAGCAGTTCTTC	few	TRBD2	TRBJ2-1	TRBV4-1
CASSWGQASSYEQYF	TGTGCCAGCAGCTGGGGACAGGCGAGCTCCTACGAGCAGTACTTC	-	TRBD1	TRBJ2-7	TRBV7-9
CASSTGANEAFF	TGTGCCAGCAGCACAGGGGCGAATGAAGCTTTCTTT	few	TRBD1	TRBJ1-1	TRBV7-8
CASSLSSTGELFF	TGTGCCAGCAGTTTAAGCAGCACCGGGGAGCTGTTTTTT	few	-	TRBJ2-2	TRBV12-3/TRBV12-4